The rows below give T cell receptor beta chains drawn from one sample of a study of shared clonotypes between healthy human individuals. Sequencing used immunoSEQ multiplex PCR; TCRdb keeps in-frame clones, though not all of them. The table records 2.3 million or so clones, more than 80% of them present only once. The sample was naive CD4+ T cells from PBMCs. The receptors originated from a man younger than 30 in good health. Some clones in this sample may be carry-over from other donors' samples. The CDR3 runs from the conserved cysteine through the conserved F or W. The D gene is left open where the match is weak. Clone size is stated in some rows and not others, as once, few, many or a class when expanded.

>NA|TRBV6-5|TRBD1|TRBJ2-7
CASSYSRTGTYEQYF
TGTGCCAGCAGTTACTCTCGGACAGGAACCTACGAGCAGTACTTC
>NA|TRBV28|TRBD2|TRBJ2-2
CASSLAGLAGVKTGELFF
TGTGCCAGCAGTTTAGCGGGACTAGCGGGAGTAAAAACCGGGGAGCTGTTTTTT
>NA|TRBV11-2|TRBD2|TRBJ2-1
CASRPGLAGVGEQFF
TGTGCCAGCCGCCCCGGACTAGCGGGAGTTGGGGAGCAGTTCTTC
>NA|TRBV10-3|TRBD1|TRBJ2-6
CAISESLLKTGGIGSGANVLTF
TGTGCCATCAGTGAGTCACTTCTTAAAACAGGGGGCATCGGGTCTGGGGCCAACGTCCTGACTTTC
>NA|TRBV15|TRBD2|TRBJ2-7
CATSSGLAGYEQYF
TGTGCCACCAGCAGCGGACTAGCGGGCTACGAGCAGTACTTC
>NA|TRBV6-6|NA|TRBJ2-7
CASSGTVGAYEQYF
TGTGCCAGCAGTGGGACTGTTGGGGCTTACGAGCAGTACTTC
>NA|TRBV6-5|TRBD1|TRBJ2-3
CASSYSRQGDTQYF
TGTGCCAGCAGTTACTCGAGACAGGGGGATACGCAGTATTTT
>once|TRBV15|NA|TRBJ2-4
CATSRLNIQYF
TGTGCCACCAGCCGCCTAAACATTCAGTACTTC
>NA|TRBV5-3|NA|TRBJ1-1
CARSGGDGSSPEAFF
TGTGCCAGAAGCGGAGGGGACGGCAGCAGCCCTGAAGCTTTCTTT
>NA|TRBV7-2|NA|TRBJ2-1
CASSSRAIHNEQFF
TGTGCCAGCAGCTCTAGGGCCATACACAATGAGCAGTTCTTC
>NA|TRBV5-6|NA|TRBJ1-5
CASSFQGNQPQHF
TGTGCCAGCAGCTTCCAGGGAAATCAGCCCCAGCATTTT
>NA|TRBV6-1|NA|TRBJ2-7
CASSEGTDFYEQYF
TGTGCCAGCAGTGAAGGGACGGATTTCTACGAGCAGTACTTC
>NA|TRBV5-5|NA|TRBJ1-1
CASSLAGSVTEAFF
TGTGCCAGCAGCTTGGCCGGGAGTGTGACTGAAGCTTTCTTT
>NA|TRBV10-2|NA|TRBJ2-3
CASMPFTPTDTQYF
TGCGCCAGCATGCCGTTCACTCCTACAGATACGCAGTATTTT
>NA|TRBV28|NA|TRBJ2-4
CASSLAGQYLAKNIQYF
TGTGCCAGCAGTTTAGCGGGACAGTATCTAGCCAAAAACATTCAGTACTTC
>NA|TRBV19|NA|TRBJ1-5
CASTPAGGGSNQPQHF
TGTGCCAGTACCCCCGCGGGGGGAGGAAGCAATCAGCCCCAGCATTTT
>NA|TRBV6-6|NA|TRBJ1-4
CASSLAVHEKLFF
TGTGCCAGCAGTTTGGCTGTACATGAAAAACTGTTTTTT
>NA|TRBV19|TRBD1|TRBJ2-7
CASSIYRDSGLEQYF
TGTGCCAGTAGTATTTACCGGGACAGTGGCTTAGAGCAGTACTTC
>NA|TRBV28|TRBD2|TRBJ2-3
CASSGTTSGSWDTDTQYF
TGTGCCAGCAGCGGGACGACTAGCGGGAGTTGGGACACAGATACGCAGTATTTT
>NA|TRBV19|NA|TRBJ1-5
CASSIRLGYQPQHF
TGTGCCAGTAGTATCAGGCTTGGGTATCAGCCCCAGCATTTT
>NA|TRBV19|NA|TRBJ2-1
CASSPRTGGLVQFF
TGTGCCAGTAGTCCCCGGACGGGTGGTCTTGTGCAGTTCTTC
>NA|TRBV14|NA|TRBJ1-3
CASSQSLGGNTIYF
TGTGCCAGCAGTCAAAGCCTGGGAGGAAACACCATATATTTT
>NA|TRBV5-1|TRBD1|TRBJ2-3
CASRTGGRGTDTQYF
TGCGCCAGCAGAACAGGGGGCCGGGGCACAGATACGCAGTATTTT
>NA|TRBV6-1|NA|TRBJ1-1
CASNLNWLEAFF
TGTGCCAGCAATTTGAACTGGCTCGAAGCTTTCTTT
>NA|TRBV6-1|NA|TRBJ2-7
CASSEQGYEQYF
TGTGCCAGCAGTGAACAGGGCTACGAGCAGTACTTC
>NA|TRBV4-1|NA|TRBJ2-5
CASSQTGTYVRETQYF
TGCGCCAGCAGCCAAACCGGGACCTACGTGCGGGAGACCCAGTACTTC
>NA|TRBV19|NA|TRBJ2-7
CASSATDSYEQYF
TGTGCCAGTAGTGCGACGGACTCCTACGAGCAGTACTTC
>NA|TRBV4-1|TRBD2|TRBJ2-1
CASSQDVTSIYEQFF
TGCGCCAGCAGCCAAGACGTGACTAGCATTTATGAGCAGTTCTTC
>NA|TRBV30|TRBD2|TRBJ2-7
CAWSGTRESSYEQYF
TGTGCCTGGAGTGGGACTAGGGAAAGCTCCTACGAGCAGTACTTC
>NA|TRBV30|NA|TRBJ2-7
CAWSEPPTAPGEYF
TGTGCCTGGAGTGAACCGCCGACGGCTCCTGGGGAGTACTTC
>NA|TRBV13|NA|TRBJ1-3
CASSRWGGNSGNTIYF
TGTGCCAGCAGCCGCTGGGGCGGCAACTCTGGAAACACCATATATTTT
>NA|TRBV10-3|NA|TRBJ2-3
CAISRAAFGTDTQYF
TGTGCCATCAGCAGGGCGGCATTCGGCACAGATACGCAGTATTTT
>NA|TRBV19|NA|TRBJ2-6
CASSIGGRSSGANVLTF
TGTGCCAGTAGTATAGGCGGTCGGAGCTCTGGGGCCAACGTCCTGACTTTC
>NA|TRBV29-1|NA|TRBJ2-2
CSASRGSNDGELFF
TGCAGCGCCTCTAGGGGCAGCAATGACGGGGAGCTGTTTTTT
>NA|TRBV9|TRBD2|TRBJ2-7
CASSVGGFGGTHSYEQYF
TGTGCCAGCAGCGTCGGGGGATTCGGGGGGACCCACTCCTACGAGCAGTACTTC
>NA|TRBV15|TRBD1|TRBJ2-4
CATSREGQGTQGTGAKNIQYF
TGTGCCACCAGCAGAGAAGGACAGGGGACTCAGGGGACTGGAGCCAAAAACATTCAGTACTTC
>once|TRBV28|NA|TRBJ1-4
CASSFWGGNEKLFF
TGTGCCAGCAGTTTCTGGGGGGGTAATGAAAAACTGTTTTTT
>once|TRBV19|NA|TRBJ2-3
CASSRSTDTQYF
TGTGCCAGTAGCCGAAGCACAGATACGCAGTATTTT
>NA|TRBV14|NA|TRBJ2-1
CASSQDSDEQFF
TGTGCCAGCAGCCAGGACAGCGATGAGCAGTTCTTC
>NA|TRBV5-5|NA|TRBJ2-7
CASSLVAYEQYF
TGTGCCAGCAGCTTAGTGGCTTACGAGCAGTACTTC
>NA|TRBV5-1|NA|TRBJ1-1
CASSLSQINTEAFF
TGCGCCAGCAGCTTGTCACAGATAAACACTGAAGCTTTCTTT
>NA|TRBV28|TRBD1|TRBJ2-2
CASSFARGRGRELFF
TGTGCCAGCAGTTTTGCCAGGGGGCGCGGCCGGGAGCTGTTTTTT
>once|TRBV5-4|TRBD1|TRBJ1-2
CASSLDRGGYGYTF
TGTGCCAGCAGCTTGGACAGGGGTGGCTATGGCTACACCTTC
>NA|TRBV28|NA|TRBJ2-3
CASSPPEGFGTQYF
TGTGCCAGCAGTCCGCCTGAGGGTTTTGGTACGCAGTATTTT
>NA|TRBV19|NA|TRBJ2-3
CASSTQRSTDTQYF
TGTGCCAGTAGTACCCAGCGGAGCACAGATACGCAGTATTTT